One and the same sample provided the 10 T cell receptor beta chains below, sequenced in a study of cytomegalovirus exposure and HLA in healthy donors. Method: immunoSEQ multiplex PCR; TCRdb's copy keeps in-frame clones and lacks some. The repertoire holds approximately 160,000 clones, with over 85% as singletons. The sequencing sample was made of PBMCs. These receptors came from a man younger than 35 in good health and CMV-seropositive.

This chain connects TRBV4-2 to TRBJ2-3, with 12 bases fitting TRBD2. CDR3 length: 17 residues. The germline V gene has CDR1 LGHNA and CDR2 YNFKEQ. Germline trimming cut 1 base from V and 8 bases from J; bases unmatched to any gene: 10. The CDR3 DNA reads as TGTGCCAGCAGCCAAGTCAGTCTAGCGGGAGGGCCCGGTACGCAGTATTTT. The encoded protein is CASSQVSLAGGPGTQYF.

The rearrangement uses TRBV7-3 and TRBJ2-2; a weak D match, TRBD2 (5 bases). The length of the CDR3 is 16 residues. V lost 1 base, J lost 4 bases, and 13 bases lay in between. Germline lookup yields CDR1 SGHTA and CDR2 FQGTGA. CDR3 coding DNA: TGTGCCAGCAGCTTAATGGCTAGCCCAATCACCGGGGAGCTGTTTTTT. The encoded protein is CASSLMASPITGELFF.

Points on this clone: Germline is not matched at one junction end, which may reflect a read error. CDR3 protein: CASSWDSRAQAQHF. CDR3 DNA: TGTGCCAGCAGTTGGGACAGTCGAGCTCAGGCCCAGCATTTT. The chain recombines TRBV6-1 with TRBJ1-5, with 7 bases fitting TRBD1. CDR1 MNHNS and CDR2 SASEGT come from the germline V gene. The CDR3 length is 14 residues.

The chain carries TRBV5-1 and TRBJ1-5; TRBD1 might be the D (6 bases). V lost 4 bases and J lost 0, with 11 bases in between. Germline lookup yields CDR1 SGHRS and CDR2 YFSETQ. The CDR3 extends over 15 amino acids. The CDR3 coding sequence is TGCGCCAGCAGCCCAGGGACATCTAGCAATCAGCCCCAGCATTTT. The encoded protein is CASSPGTSSNQPQHF.

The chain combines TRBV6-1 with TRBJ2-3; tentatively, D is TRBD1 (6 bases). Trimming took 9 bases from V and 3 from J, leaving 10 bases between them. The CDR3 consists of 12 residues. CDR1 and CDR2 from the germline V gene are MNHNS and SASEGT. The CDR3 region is CASGDRTDTQYF. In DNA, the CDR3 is TGTGCCAGTGGAGACAGGACAGATACGCAGTATTTT.

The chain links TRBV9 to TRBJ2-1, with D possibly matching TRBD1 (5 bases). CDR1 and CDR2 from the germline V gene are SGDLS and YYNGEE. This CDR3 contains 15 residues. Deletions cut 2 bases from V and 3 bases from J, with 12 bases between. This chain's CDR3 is CASSVRERSYNEQFF. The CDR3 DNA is TGTGCCAGCAGCGTCAGGGAACGCAGCTACAATGAGCAGTTCTTC.

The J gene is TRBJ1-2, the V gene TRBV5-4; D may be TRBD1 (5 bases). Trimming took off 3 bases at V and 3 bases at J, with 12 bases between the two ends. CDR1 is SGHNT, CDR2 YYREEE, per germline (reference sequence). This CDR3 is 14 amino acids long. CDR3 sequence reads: CASSSLAGDYGYTF. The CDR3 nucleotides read TGTGCCAGCAGCTCCCTCGCGGGGGACTATGGCTACACCTTC. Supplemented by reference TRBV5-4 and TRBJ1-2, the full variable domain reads ETGVTQSPTHLIKTRGQQVTLRCSSQSGHNTVSWYQQALGQGPQFIFQYYREEENGRGNFPPRFSGLQFPNYSSELNVNALELDDSALYLCASSSLAGDYGYTFGSGTRLTVV.

The CDR3 loop reads CASSPYRTSYNTDTQYF. CDR3 coding DNA: TGTGCCAGCAGTCCGTATAGGACTAGCTACAACACAGATACGCAGTATTTT. The V call is TRBV7-6, the J call TRBJ2-3; 8 bases agree with TRBD2. V lost 6 bases and J lost 2; bases outside the gene matches: 13. Per germline, CDR1 SGHVS and CDR2 FNYEAQ. The CDR3 runs 17 residues.

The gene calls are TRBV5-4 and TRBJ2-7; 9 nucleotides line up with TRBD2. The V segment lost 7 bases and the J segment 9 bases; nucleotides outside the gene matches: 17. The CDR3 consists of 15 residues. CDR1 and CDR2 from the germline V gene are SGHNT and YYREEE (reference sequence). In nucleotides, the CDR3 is TGTGCCAGCGGACAACTGACTAGCGGCGGCTTTAGGCAGTACTTC. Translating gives CASGQLTSGGFRQYF.

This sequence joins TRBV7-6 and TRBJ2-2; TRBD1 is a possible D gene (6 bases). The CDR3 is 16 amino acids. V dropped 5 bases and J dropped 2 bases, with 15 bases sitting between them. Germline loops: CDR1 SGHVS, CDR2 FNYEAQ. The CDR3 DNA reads TGTGCCAGCAGCCAGGGGCCTCTACTTAACACCGGGGAGCTGTTTTTT. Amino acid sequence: CASSQGPLLNTGELFF.